Listed here are 4 T cell receptor beta chains from one sample, sequenced in a study of T-cell memory formation after mild COVID-19. TCRdb reprocessed the 5' RACE reads with MiXCR, giving one entry per CDR3 protein. The sample includes about 270,000 distinct CDR3 sequences, approximately 18% of them seen just once. Sequenced material: PBMCs or a T cell subset sorted from them (not recorded which). The origin of the receptors is a man between 18 and 29 years old who had mild COVID-19 (a few samples of this study predate the infection). Cell type and time point are not known.

The V call is TRBV11-2, the J call TRBJ1-2; 8 nucleotides align to TRBD1. The V and J ends lost 5 bases and 2 bases, in that order; junction bases with no gene match: 4. From germline, CDR1 is SGHAT and CDR2 FQNNGV. The CDR3 has 14 residues. CDR3 residues: CASSHRTGNYGYTF. In DNA form, the CDR3 reads TGTGCCAGCAGCCATCGGACAGGGAACTATGGCTACACCTTC.

The chain employs TRBV5-6 and TRBJ2-4; 7 bases are a match to TRBD2. The CDR3 contains 15 residues. Germline trimming cut 0 bases from V and 8 bases from J; bases unmatched to any gene: 8. Germline V lookup: CDR1 SGHDT, CDR2 YYEEEE. In DNA, the CDR3 is TGTGCCAGCAGCTTGGTCATGTCGGGGGGAGACATTCAGTACTTC. Amino acid sequence: CASSLVMSGGDIQYF.

This clonotype was detected only a few times. At one of its ends the junction is not consistent with the germline gene, which may arise from a read error. The V and J genes are TRBV13 and TRBJ2-7; D is tentatively TRBD1 or TRBD2 (6 bases each). CDR1 and CDR2 from the germline V gene are PRHDT and FYEKMQ (reference sequence). The CDR3 is 14 residues long. The CDR3 reads CASSVGGPLSEQYF. The DNA of the CDR3 is TGTGCCAGCAGCGTAGGGGGGCCGCTAAGCGAGCAGTACTTC.

This clonotype was seen only a few times. The V and J genes are TRBV5-1 and TRBJ2-3, with D perhaps TRBD1 (5 bases). The germline gives CDR1 SGHRS, CDR2 YFSETQ. V was pared by 0 bases and J by 2 bases, with 13 bases between. The CDR3 extends over 16 amino acids. CDR3 DNA sequence: TGCGCCAGCAGCTTGGACTTAGACAGCTTCACAGATACGCAGTATTTT. This gives the protein CASSLDLDSFTDTQYF.